The subject of this entry is one T cell receptor (beta chain). The CDR3 spans 18 residues. Trimming took 1 base from V and 7 from J; bases not matched to a gene: 15. Germline-derived CDR1 and CDR2 are SGHTA and FQGNSA. This entry belongs to a study of blood T cell repertoires in COVID-19. About the study: The analysed material was cDNA or gDNA that came from T cells, B-cell-depleted T cells, or PBMCs.

Libraries were prepared by immunoSEQ multiplex PCR; TCRdb keeps only in-frame clonotypes and omits some of them. The table includes a few hundred thousand clones, approximately 84% detected once. Recruitment covered about 26 US areas and drew participants whose ages spanned roughly 18 to 90 years. Recovery meant two consecutive negative NP/OP PCR tests, professional clearance, or resolved symptoms. This sequence joins TRBV7-2 and TRBJ2-1; 8 positions match TRBD2. The sample comprised PBMCs or T cells enriched from blood (not recorded which). This clonotype was sampled from a woman aged 25 to 39 who had recovered from COVID-19. DNA for the CDR3: TGTGCCAGCAGCTTAGTTCCAGCGGGAGAGACGAAGGGTAATGAGCAGTTCTTC. Protein: CASSLVPAGETKGNEQFF.